This TCR beta chain was identified in a study of blood T cells in healthy people across ages. A second PCR of roughly 7 to 11 cycles used a sample-barcoded 5' primer and a J-beta primer mix. A tag from a template-switch adaptor with 12 random nucleotides marked each cDNA molecule. MiXCR was run by TCRdb on the 5' RACE reads, yielding one entry per CDR3 protein. The data hold fewer than 2 million distinct CDR3 sequences, with 30% to 40% observed a single time. Peripheral blood, about 9.4 milliliters per donor, was collected. The CDR3 length is 16 residues. Germline V gives CDR1 DFQATT, CDR2 SNEGSKA (reference sequence). After removal of 0 bases from V and 10 bases from J, the junction contained 14 bases not matched to a gene.

Sequencing was performed on blood. This TCR was sampled from a human donor in good health. The chain carries TRBV20-1 and TRBJ1-1, with TRBD1 identical over 10 bases. The CDR3 DNA follows: TGCAGTGCTAGAGAGAAGGTCGACAGGGGGCAGATTGGAGCTTTCTTT. It codes for CSAREKVDRGQIGAFF.